Listed below are T cell receptor beta chains from one sample, sequenced in a study of T cell changes during pregnancy in multiple sclerosis. Method: immunoSEQ multiplex PCR; TCRdb's copy keeps in-frame clones and lacks some. Of about 80,000 clones listed, about 92% are singletons. The source material was peripheral blood, sampled before pregnancy. Source of these receptors: a female donor with multiple sclerosis, enrolled in a pregnancy study. Each CDR3 is given with its conserved first and last residue. The D gene is left open where the match is weak. Not all rows give a size; the values are once, few, many and, for expanded clones, a class.

abundance	d_gene	v_gene	j_gene	CDR3aa	CDR3nt
.	.	TRBV7-6	TRBJ2-1	CASSSEDTWGEQFF	TGTGCCAGCAGCTCGGAGGATACTTGGGGTGAGCAGTTCTTC
.	.	TRBV11-2	TRBJ2-5	CASSLEIRRGQETQYF	TGTGCCAGCAGCTTAGAGATCCGGAGGGGCCAAGAGACCCAGTACTTC
.	.	TRBV7-9	TRBJ1-1	CASRVQGEAFF	TGTGCCAGCAGAGTACAGGGTGAAGCTTTCTTT
.	.	TRBV6-1	TRBJ2-7	CASSERRGTYEQYF	TGTGCCAGCAGTGAAAGGAGGGGTACCTACGAGCAGTACTTC
.	TRBD2	TRBV7-6	TRBJ2-1	CASSRINGVAGVKLNNEQFF	TGTGCCAGCAGCCGAATAAATGGGGTAGCGGGAGTCAAGTTAAACAATGAGCAGTTCTTC
.	TRBD1	TRBV7-9	TRBJ1-1	CASRQGLGNTEAFF	TGTGCCAGCCGACAGGGACTAGGAAACACTGAAGCTTTCTTT
.	TRBD1	TRBV30	TRBJ2-1	CAWSAGEVRDRGRHEQFF	TGTGCCTGGAGTGCGGGGGAGGTACGGGACAGGGGGCGGCATGAGCAGTTCTTC
.	TRBD2	TRBV9	TRBJ2-3	CASSVAPSGRTGDTQYF	TGTGCCAGCAGCGTAGCCCCTAGCGGGAGGACCGGGGATACGCAGTATTTT
.	TRBD2	TRBV7-2	TRBJ2-7	CASSLAGTRGYEQYF	TGTGCCAGCAGCTTAGCTGGGACTAGAGGCTACGAGCAGTACTTC
once	TRBD1	TRBV19	TRBJ2-1	CASSTPGTGAYNEQFF	TGTGCCAGTAGTACCCCCGGGACAGGGGCCTACAATGAGCAGTTCTTC
.	.	TRBV4-2	TRBJ1-4	CASSQGWTVTNEKLFF	TGTGCCAGCAGCCAGGGTTGGACAGTAACTAATGAAAAACTGTTTTTT
.	TRBD2	TRBV29-1	TRBJ2-1	CSVGLAGFYEQFF	TGCAGCGTTGGACTAGCGGGATTCTATGAGCAGTTCTTC
.	.	TRBV19	TRBJ2-2	CARKRGSNTGELFF	TGTGCCAGAAAAAGGGGATCGAACACCGGGGAGCTGTTTTTT
.	TRBD1	TRBV4-1	TRBJ1-5	CASSQVRDRGPNQPQHF	TGCGCCAGCAGCCAAGTACGAGACAGGGGGCCCAATCAGCCCCAGCATTTT
.	.	TRBV27	TRBJ2-2	CASSLQGRETGELFF	TGTGCCAGCAGTTTGCAGGGACGGGAGACCGGGGAGCTGTTTTTT
.	.	TRBV7-9	TRBJ1-5	CASSWGGSNQPQHF	TGTGCCAGCAGCTGGGGGGGCAGCAATCAGCCCCAGCATTTT
.	.	TRBV7-6	TRBJ2-5	CASSNIQETQYF	TGTGCCAGCAGCAACATCCAAGAGACCCAGTACTTC
.	.	TRBV5-1	TRBJ1-1	CASSLDSLNTEAFF	TGCGCCAGTAGCTTGGACAGCCTGAACACTGAAGCTTTCTTT
.	TRBD2	TRBV19	TRBJ2-1	CASSILGGGSYNEQFF	TGTGCCAGTAGTATTCTTGGGGGGGGCTCCTACAATGAGCAGTTCTTC
.	TRBD2	TRBV11-2	TRBJ2-1	CASSLGGGGNEQFF	TGTGCCAGCAGCTTAGGCGGGGGGGGCAATGAGCAGTTCTTC
.	.	TRBV7-6	TRBJ2-5	CASSLVRGTGDETQYF	TGTGCCAGCAGCTTAGTTCGGGGAACGGGAGACGAGACCCAGTACTTC
.	TRBD1	TRBV28	TRBJ2-7	CASIAGTGGGYEQYF	TGTGCCTCCATCGCCGGGACAGGGGGTGGCTACGAGCAGTACTTC
.	.	TRBV6-5	TRBJ1-1	CASSYQGMGNTEAFF	TGTGCCAGCAGTTATCAGGGCATGGGAAACACTGAAGCTTTCTTT
few	TRBD2	TRBV28	TRBJ2-7	CASSWRGGPYEQYF	TGTGCCAGCAGCTGGCGGGGAGGGCCCTACGAGCAGTACTTC
.	TRBD2	TRBV6-6	TRBJ2-1	CASSYELAGRDEQFF	TGTGCCAGCAGTTACGAACTAGCGGGACGCGATGAGCAGTTCTTC
.	.	TRBV6-6	TRBJ2-5	CASSYRVETQYF	TGTGCCAGCAGCTACCGGGTGGAGACCCAGTACTTC
.	.	TRBV18	TRBJ2-1	CASSPEDNEQFF	TGTGCCAGCTCACCAGAGGACAATGAGCAGTTCTTC
.	.	TRBV5-6	TRBJ2-1	CASSLALANNEQFF	TGTGCCAGCAGCTTGGCCCTAGCGAACAATGAGCAGTTCTTC
once	.	TRBV5-1	TRBJ2-2	CASSLTTANTGELFF	TGCGCCAGCAGCTTAACTACCGCGAACACCGGGGAGCTGTTTTTT
once	.	TRBV7-9	TRBJ1-3	CAVTGFSGNTIYF	TGTGCGGTCACAGGGTTCTCTGGAAACACCATATATTTT
.	TRBD1	TRBV27	TRBJ2-3	CASSAPPTGADTQYF	TGTGCCAGCAGTGCACCCCCTACAGGGGCAGATACGCAGTATTTT
.	.	TRBV28	TRBJ1-1	CASSWGVAQRAFF	TGTGCCAGCAGTTGGGGGGTTGCGCAGAGGGCTTTCTTT
.	.	TRBV5-5	TRBJ1-2	CASSLSGKSNYGYTF	TGTGCCAGCAGCTTATCGGGGAAGTCTAACTATGGCTACACCTTC
.	TRBD2	TRBV27	TRBJ2-5	CASRPNGRGETQYF	TGTGCCAGCAGACCGAACGGGAGGGGAGAGACCCAGTACTTC
.	TRBD1	TRBV27	TRBJ2-5	CASSWDRGEETQYF	TGTGCCAGCAGTTGGGACAGGGGAGAAGAGACCCAGTACTTC
.	TRBD1	TRBV6-1	TRBJ2-5	CASSEPPPRGLRETQYF	TGTGCCAGCAGTGAACCCCCCCCAAGGGGGCTAAGGGAGACCCAGTACTTC
.	.	TRBV5-5	TRBJ1-5	CASSLGVDRGQPQHF	TGTGCCAGCAGCTTGGGAGTTGACCGGGGTCAGCCCCAGCATTTT
.	TRBD2	TRBV9	TRBJ2-1	CASSVAGGYVYEQFF	TGTGCCAGCAGCGTAGCGGGAGGGTACGTCTATGAGCAGTTCTTC
.	.	TRBV2	TRBJ1-4	CASSEDVGAHEKLFF	TGTGCCAGCAGTGAAGATGTGGGGGCACATGAAAAACTGTTTTTT
.	TRBD1	TRBV19	TRBJ1-5	CASSFRQGADQPQHF	TGTGCCAGTAGTTTCCGACAGGGGGCGGATCAGCCCCAGCATTTT
.	.	TRBV29-1	TRBJ2-7	CSVRTRGPSSYEQYF	TGCAGCGTTCGAACCCGGGGTCCGAGCTCCTACGAGCAGTACTTC
once	.	TRBV18	TRBJ1-2	CASSPAGNYGYTF	TGTGCCAGCTCACCGGCAGGGAACTATGGCTACACCTTC
.	TRBD1	TRBV6-1	TRBJ2-7	CASSLGTGEYF	TGTGCCAGCAGCCTCGGGACAGGGGAATACTTC
.	TRBD2	TRBV6-6	TRBJ2-1	CASSYGTSGPEQFF	TGTGCCAGCAGTTACGGGACTAGCGGACCGGAGCAGTTCTTC
.	TRBD1	TRBV2	TRBJ1-4	CASSRTGSNEKLFF	TGTGCCAGCAGCCGGACAGGTTCTAATGAAAAACTGTTTTTT